Here is one T cell receptor (beta chain) with its context. These data originate in a study of T-cell memory formation after mild COVID-19. MiXCR, run by TCRdb on the 5' RACE reads, gives a single entry per CDR3 protein. The table shows a few hundred thousand distinct CDR3 sequences, with roughly 17% occurring only once. Unmatched junction bases numbered 8, after V lost 2 bases and J lost 4 bases. The CDR3 spans 16 residues. CDR1 and CDR2 from the germline V gene are DFQATT and SNEGSKA (reference sequence). This sequence was found in a man aged 18 to 29 who had mild COVID-19 (a few samples of this study predate the infection). Cell type and time point are not known. Specimen: PBMCs or a T cell subset sorted from them (not recorded which). J is TRBJ2-1 and V is TRBV20-1, with 10 bases aligning to TRBD2. DNA of the CDR3: TGCAGTGCTAGAAACTCAGCGGGGGGGACGTACAATGAGCAGTTCTTC. Translation gives CSARNSAGGTYNEQFF.